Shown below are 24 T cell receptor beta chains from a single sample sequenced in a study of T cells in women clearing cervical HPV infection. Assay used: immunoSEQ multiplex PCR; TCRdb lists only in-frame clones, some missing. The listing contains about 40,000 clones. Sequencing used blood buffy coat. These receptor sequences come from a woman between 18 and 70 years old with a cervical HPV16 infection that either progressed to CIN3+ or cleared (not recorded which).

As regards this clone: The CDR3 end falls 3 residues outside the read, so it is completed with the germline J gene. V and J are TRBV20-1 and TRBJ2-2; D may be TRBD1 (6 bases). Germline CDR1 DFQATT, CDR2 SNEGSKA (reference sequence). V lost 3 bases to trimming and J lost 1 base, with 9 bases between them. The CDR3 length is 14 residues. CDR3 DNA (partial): TGCAGTGCTAGGCGCAGGGGGAACACCGGGGAG. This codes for CSARRRGNTGE. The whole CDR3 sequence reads CSARRRGNTGELFF.

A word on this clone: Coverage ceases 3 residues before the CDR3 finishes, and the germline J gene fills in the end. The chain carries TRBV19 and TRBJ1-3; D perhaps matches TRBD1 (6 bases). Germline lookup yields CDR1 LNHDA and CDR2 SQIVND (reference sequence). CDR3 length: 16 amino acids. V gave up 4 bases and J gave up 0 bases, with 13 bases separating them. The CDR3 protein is CASSRGTSASGNTIYF. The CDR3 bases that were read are TGTGCCAGTAGTAGAGGGACATCCGCCTCTGGAAACACC.

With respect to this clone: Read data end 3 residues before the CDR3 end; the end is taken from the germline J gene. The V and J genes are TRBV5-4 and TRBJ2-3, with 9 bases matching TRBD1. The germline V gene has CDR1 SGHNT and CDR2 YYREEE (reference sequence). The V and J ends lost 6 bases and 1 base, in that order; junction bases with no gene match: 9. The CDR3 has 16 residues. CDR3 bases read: TGTGCCAGCACCCGACAGGGGGATGGGGGCACAGATACG. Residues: CASTRQGDGGTDT. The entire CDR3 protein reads CASTRQGDGGTDTQYF.

This CDR3 is CASSYGQGHSYEQYF. Incomplete CDR3 DNA: TGTGCCAGCAGTTACGGACAGGGACATTCCTACGAG. The chain couples TRBV6-2 or TRBV6-3 to TRBJ2-7; 8 bases map to TRBD1. The CDR3 goes on 3 residues after the read ends, and that part is filled in from the germline J gene. Germline trimming cut 2 bases from V and 1 base from J; bases unmatched to any gene: 4. The CDR3 consists of 15 residues. Per germline, CDR1 MNHEY and CDR2 SVGEGT.

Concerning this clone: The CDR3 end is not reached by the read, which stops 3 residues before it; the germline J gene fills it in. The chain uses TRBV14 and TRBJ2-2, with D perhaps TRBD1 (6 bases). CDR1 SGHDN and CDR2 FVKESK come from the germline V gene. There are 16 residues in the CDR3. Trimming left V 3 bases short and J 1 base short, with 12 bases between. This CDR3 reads CASSHRPGVNTGELFF. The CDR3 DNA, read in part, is TGTGCCAGCAGCCACCGGCCAGGGGTGAACACCGGGGAG. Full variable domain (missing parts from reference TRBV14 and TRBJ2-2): EAGVTQFPSHSVIEKGQTVTLRCDPISGHDNLYWYRRVMGKEIKFLLHFVKESKQDESGMPNNRFLAERTGGTYSTLKVQPAELEDSGVYFCASSHRPGVNTGELFFGEGSRLTVL.

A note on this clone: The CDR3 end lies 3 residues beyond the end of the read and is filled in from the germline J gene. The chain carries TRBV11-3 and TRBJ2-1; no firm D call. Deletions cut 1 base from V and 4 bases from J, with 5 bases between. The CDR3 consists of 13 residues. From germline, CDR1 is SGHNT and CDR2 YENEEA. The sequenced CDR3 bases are TGTGCCAGCAGCTTAGCACAGTACAATGAG. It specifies CASSLAQYNE. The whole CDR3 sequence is CASSLAQYNEQFF.

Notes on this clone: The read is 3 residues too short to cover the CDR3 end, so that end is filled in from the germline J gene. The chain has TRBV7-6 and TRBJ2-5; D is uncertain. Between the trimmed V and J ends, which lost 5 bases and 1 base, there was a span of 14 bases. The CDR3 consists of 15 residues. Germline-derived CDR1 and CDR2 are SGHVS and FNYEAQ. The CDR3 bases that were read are TGTGCCAGCAGCCCAGCCGACCTAGTCCAAGAGACC. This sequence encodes CASSPADLVQET. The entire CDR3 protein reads CASSPADLVQETQYF.

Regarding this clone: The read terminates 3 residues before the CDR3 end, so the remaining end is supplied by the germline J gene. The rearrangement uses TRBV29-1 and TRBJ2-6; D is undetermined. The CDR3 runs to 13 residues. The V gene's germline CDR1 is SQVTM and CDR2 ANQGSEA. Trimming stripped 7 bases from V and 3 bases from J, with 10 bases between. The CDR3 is CSEGFFGANVLTF. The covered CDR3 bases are TGCAGCGAGGGTTTCTTTGGGGCCAACGTC.

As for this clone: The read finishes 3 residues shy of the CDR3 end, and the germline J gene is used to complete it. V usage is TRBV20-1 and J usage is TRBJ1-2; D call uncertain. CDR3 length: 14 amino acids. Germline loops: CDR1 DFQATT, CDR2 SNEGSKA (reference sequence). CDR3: CSASSLIGPGGYTF. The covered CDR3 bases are TGCAGTGCTAGTAGTTTGATAGGTCCAGGAGGC.

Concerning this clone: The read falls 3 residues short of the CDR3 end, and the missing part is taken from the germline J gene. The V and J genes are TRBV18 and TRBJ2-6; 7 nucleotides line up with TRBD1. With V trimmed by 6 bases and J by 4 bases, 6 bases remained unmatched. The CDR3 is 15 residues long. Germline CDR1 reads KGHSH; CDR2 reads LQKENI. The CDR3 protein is CASSSTGTGANVLTF. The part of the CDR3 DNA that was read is TGTGCCAGCTCGTCGACAGGGACCGGGGCCAACGTC.

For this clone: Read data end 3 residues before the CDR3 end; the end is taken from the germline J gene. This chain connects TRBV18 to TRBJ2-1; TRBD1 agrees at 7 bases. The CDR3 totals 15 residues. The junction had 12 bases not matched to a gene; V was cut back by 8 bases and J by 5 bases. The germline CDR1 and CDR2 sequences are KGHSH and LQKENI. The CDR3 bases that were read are TGTGCCAGCAACGGGGCGACAGGGCGCGACAATGAG. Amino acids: CASNGATGRDNE. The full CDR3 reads CASNGATGRDNEQFF.

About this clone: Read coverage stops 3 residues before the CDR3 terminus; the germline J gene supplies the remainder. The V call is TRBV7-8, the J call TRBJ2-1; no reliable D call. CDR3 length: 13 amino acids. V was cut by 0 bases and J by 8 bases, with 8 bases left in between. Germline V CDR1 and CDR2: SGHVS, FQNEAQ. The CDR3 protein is CASSLAPKDEQFF. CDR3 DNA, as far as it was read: TGTGCCAGCAGCTTAGCCCCGAAGGATGAG.

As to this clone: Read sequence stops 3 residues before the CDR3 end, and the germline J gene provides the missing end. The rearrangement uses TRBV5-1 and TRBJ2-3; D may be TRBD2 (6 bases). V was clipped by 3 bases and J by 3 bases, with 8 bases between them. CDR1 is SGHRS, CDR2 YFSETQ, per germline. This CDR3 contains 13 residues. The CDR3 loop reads CASSSGGTDTQYF. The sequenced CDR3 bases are TGCGCCAGCAGCTCCGGGGGAACAGATACG.

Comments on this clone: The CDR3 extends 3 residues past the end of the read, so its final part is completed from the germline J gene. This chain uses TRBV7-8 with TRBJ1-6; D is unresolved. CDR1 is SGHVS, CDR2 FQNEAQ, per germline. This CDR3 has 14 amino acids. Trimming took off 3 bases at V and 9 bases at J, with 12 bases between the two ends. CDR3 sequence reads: CASSFNGEASPLHF. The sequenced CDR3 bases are TGTGCCAGCAGCTTTAACGGGGAGGCTTCACCC.

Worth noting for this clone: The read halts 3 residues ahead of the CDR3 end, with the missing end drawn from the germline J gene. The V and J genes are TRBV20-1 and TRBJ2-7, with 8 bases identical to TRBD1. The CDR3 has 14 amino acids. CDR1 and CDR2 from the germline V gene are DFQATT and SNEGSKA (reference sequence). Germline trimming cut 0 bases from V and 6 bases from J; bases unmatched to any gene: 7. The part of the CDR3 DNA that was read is TGCAGTGCTAGAGATACCGGACAGGGTTTCGAG. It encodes CSARDTGQGFE. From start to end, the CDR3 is CSARDTGQGFEQYF.

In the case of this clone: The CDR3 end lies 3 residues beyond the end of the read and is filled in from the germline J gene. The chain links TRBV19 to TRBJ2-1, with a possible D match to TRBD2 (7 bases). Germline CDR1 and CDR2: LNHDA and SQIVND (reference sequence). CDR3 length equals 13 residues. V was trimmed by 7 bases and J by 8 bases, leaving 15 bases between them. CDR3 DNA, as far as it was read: TGTGCCAGTAATTGGGGGGGCCCGGATGAG. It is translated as CASNWGGPDE. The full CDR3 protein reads CASNWGGPDEQFF.

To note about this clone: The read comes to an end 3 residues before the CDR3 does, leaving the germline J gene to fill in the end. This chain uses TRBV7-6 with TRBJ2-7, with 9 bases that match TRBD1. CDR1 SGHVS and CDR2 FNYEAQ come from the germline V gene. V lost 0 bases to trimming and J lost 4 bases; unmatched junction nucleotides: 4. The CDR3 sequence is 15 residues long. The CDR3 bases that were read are TGTGCCAGCAGCTTAGCGCCCGGACAGGGGTACGAG. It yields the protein CASSLAPGQGYE. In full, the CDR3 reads CASSLAPGQGYEQYF.

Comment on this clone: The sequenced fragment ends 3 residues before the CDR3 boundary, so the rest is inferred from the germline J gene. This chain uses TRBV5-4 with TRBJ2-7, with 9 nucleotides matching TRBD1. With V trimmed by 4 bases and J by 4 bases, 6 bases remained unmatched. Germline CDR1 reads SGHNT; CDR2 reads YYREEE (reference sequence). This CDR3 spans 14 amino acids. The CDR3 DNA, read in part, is TGTGCCAGCAGCCATTCCGACAGGGGGTACGAG. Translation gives CASSHSDRGYE. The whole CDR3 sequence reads CASSHSDRGYEQYF. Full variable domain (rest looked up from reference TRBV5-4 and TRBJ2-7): ETGVTQSPTHLIKTRGQQVTLRCSSQSGHNTVSWYQQALGQGPQFIFQYYREEENGRGNFPPRFSGLQFPNYSSELNVNALELDDSALYLCASSHSDRGYEQYFGPGTRLTVT.

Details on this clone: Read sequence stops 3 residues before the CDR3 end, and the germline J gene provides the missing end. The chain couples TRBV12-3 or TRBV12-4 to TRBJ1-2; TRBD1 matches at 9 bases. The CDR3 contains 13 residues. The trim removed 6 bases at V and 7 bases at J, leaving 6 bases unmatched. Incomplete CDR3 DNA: TGTGCCAGCAGCCGGGACAGGGTTATTGGC. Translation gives CASSRDRVIG. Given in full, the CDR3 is CASSRDRVIGYTF.

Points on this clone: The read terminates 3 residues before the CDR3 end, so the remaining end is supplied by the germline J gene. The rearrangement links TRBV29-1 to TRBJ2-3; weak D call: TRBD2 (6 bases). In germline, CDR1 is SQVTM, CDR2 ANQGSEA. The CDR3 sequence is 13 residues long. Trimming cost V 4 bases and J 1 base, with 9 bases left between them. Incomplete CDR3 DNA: TGCAGCGTTGGACTAGGAGGCACAGATACG. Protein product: CSVGLGGTDT. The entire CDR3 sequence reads CSVGLGGTDTQYF.

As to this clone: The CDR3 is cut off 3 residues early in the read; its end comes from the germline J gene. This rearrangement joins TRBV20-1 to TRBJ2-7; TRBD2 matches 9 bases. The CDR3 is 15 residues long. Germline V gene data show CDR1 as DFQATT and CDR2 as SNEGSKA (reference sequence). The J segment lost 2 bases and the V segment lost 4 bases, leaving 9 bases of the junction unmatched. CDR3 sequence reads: CSAKDAGGWTYEQYF. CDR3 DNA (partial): TGCAGTGCTAAAGACGCGGGAGGGTGGACCTACGAG.

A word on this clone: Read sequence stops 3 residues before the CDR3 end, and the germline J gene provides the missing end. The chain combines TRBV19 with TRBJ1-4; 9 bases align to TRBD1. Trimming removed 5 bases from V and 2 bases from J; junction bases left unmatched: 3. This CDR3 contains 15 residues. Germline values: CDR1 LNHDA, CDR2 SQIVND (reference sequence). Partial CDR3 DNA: TGTGCCAGTAGTTTCGGGACAGGGACTAATGAAAAA. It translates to CASSFGTGTNEK. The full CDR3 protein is CASSFGTGTNEKLFF. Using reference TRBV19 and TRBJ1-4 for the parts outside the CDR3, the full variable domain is DGGITQSPKYLFRKEGQNVTLSCEQNLNHDAMYWYRQDPGQGLRLIYYSQIVNDFQKGDIAEGYSVSREKKESFPLTVTSAQKNPTAFYLCASSFGTGTNEKLFFGSGTQLSVL.

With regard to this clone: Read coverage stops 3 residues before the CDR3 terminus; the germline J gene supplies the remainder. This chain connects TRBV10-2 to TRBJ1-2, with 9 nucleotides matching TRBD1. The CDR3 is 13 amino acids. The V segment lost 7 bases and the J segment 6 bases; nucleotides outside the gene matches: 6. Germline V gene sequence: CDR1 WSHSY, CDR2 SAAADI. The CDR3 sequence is CASTRGQGNGYTF. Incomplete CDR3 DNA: TGCGCCAGCACTAGGGGACAGGGTAATGGC.

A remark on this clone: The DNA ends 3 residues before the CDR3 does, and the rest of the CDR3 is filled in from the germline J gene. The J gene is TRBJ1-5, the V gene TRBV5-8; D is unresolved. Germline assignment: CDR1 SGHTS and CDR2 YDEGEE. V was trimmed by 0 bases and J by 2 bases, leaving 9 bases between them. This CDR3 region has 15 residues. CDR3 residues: CASSLDGFRNQPQHF. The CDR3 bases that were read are TGTGCCAGCAGCTTGGACGGGTTTCGCAATCAGCCC.